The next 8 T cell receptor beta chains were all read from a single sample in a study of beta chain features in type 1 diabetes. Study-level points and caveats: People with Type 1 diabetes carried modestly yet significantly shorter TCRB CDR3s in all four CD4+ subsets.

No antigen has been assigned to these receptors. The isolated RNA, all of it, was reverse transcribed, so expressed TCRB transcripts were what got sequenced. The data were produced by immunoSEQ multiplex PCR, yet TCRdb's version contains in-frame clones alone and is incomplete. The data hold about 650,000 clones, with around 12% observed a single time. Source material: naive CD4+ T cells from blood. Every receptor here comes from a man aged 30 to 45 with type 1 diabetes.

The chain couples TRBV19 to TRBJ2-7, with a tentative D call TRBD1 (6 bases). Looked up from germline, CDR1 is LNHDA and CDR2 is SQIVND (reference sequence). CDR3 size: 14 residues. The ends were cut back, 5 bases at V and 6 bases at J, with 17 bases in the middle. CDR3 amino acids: CASSAPRGQREQYF. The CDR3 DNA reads TGTGCCAGTAGTGCCCCCAGGGGTCAACGCGAGCAGTACTTC.

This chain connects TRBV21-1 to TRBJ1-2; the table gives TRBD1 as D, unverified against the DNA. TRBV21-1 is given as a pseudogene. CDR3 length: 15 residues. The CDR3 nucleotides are TGTGCCAGCAGCCCGCCTTCCGGGACAATTAACGGCTACACCTTC. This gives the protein CASSPPSGTINGYTF.

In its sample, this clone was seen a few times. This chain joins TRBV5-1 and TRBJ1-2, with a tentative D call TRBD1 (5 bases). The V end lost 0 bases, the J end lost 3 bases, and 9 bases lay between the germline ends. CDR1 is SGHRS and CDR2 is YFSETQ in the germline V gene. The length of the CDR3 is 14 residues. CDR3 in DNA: TGCGCCAGCAGCTTGGACGGCAGGGACTATGGCTACACCTTC. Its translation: CASSLDGRDYGYTF.

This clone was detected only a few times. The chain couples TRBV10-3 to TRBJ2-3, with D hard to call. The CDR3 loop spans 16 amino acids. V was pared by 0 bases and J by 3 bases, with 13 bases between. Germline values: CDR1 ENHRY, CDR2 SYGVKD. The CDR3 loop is CAISESKSGLTDTQYF. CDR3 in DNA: TGTGCCATCAGTGAGTCGAAGTCGGGTTTAACAGATACGCAGTATTTT.

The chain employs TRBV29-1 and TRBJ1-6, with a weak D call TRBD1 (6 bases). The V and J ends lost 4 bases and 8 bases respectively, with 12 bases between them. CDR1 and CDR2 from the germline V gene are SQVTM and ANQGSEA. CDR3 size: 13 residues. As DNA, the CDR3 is TGCAGCGTTGCATGGGACATTGATTCACCCCTCCACTTT. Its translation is CSVAWDIDSPLHF.

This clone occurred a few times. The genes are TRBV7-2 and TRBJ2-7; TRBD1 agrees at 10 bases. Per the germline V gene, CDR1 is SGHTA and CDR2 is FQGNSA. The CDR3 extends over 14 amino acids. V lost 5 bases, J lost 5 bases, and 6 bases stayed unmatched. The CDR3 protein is CASSVDRGRNEQYF. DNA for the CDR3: TGTGCCAGCAGCGTTGACAGGGGGCGAAACGAGCAGTACTTC.

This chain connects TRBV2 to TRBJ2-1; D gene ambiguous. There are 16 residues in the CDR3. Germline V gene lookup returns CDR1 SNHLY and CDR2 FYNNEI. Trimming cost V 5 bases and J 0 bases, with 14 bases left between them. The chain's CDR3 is CASSTYRTGSYNEQFF. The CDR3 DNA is TGTGCCAGCAGTACTTACAGAACCGGCTCCTACAATGAGCAGTTCTTC.

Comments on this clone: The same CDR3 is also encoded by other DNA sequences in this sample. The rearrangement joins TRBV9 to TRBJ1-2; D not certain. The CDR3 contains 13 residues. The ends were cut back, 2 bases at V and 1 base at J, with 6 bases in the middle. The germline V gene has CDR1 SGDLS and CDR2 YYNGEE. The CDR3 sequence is CASSVSVNYGYTF. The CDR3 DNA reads TGTGCCAGCAGCGTCTCGGTTAACTATGGCTACACCTTC.